The source of this T cell receptor beta chain is a study of cytomegalovirus exposure and HLA in healthy donors. V shed 5 bases, J shed 4 bases, and the junction held 13 bases outside the gene matches. Per germline, CDR1 GTSNPN and CDR2 SVGIG (reference sequence). This CDR3 comprises 15 residues. Nominally healthy donors were sampled, though unrecorded immune exposures were likely. The PCR had 60 Vbeta and 13 Jbeta primers. In the authors' methods: A follow-up analysis tallied tens of millions of unique TCR beta chains, roughly 11 million shared. Clones were sequenced by immunoSEQ multiplex PCR, and TCRdb holds only the in-frame ones, with some missing. Clonal size and the V and J genes are those of that table, whereas D and trimming came from the DNA. This sample has about 180,000 clones, with roughly 85% found just once. Notes on the study in general: Other equally common chains were less clonally expanded than HLA-associated TCR beta chains, a later analysis showed.

This clone has more than one count but fewer than ten. Its antigen is unidentified. V usage is TRBV30 and J usage is TRBJ1-1, with 7 bases matching TRBD1. The sequence was obtained from a man aged 40-49 years in good health and CMV-seropositive. The sequenced material came from PBMCs. This chain's CDR3 is CAWVTDRAPGTEAFF. CDR3 in DNA: TGTGCCTGGGTAACAGACAGGGCACCTGGCACTGAAGCTTTCTTT. The complete variable domain, with remaining parts taken from reference TRBV30 and TRBJ1-1, reads SQTIHQWPATLVQPVGSPLSLECTVEGTSNPNLYWYRQAAGRGLQLLFYSVGIGQISSEVPQNLSASRPQDRQFILSSKKLLLSDSGFYLCAWVTDRAPGTEAFFGQGTRLTVV.